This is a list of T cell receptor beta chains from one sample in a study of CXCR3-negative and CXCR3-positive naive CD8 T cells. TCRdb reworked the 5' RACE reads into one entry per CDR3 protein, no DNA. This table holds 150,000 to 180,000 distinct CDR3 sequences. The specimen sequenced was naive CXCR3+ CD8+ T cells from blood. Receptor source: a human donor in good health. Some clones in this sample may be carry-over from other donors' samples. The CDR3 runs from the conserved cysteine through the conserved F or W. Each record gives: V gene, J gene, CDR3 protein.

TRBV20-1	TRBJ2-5	CSARSILQVDQETQYF
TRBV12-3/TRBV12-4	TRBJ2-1	CASSSSGYYYEQFF
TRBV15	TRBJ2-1	CATSRVSVDTGSLMYYNEQFF
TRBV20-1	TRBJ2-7	CSARVTAEATYEQYF
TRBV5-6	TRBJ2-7	CASSSSVYEQYF
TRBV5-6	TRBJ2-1	CASSAVKAWSYNEQFF
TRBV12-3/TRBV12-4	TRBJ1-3	CASSQTPRGSSGNTIYF
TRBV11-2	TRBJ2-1	CASSWESSAYNEQFF
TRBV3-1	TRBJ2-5	CASSQEDSRETQYF
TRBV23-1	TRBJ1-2	CASSQGQTIYGYTF
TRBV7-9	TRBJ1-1	CASSLSTGGNRLEAFF
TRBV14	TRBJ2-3	CASSQAGTSGYADTQYF
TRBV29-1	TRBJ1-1	CSVEDYQGWDTEAFF
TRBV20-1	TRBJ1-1	CSARAPPGRRTEAFF
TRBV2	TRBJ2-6	CASSENWDGANVLTF
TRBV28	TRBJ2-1	CASRWGQGASEQFF
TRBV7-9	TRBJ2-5	CASSLTGTGGETQYF
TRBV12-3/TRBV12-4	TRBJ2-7	CASSFPGRVYEQYF
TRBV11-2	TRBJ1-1	CASTPQLPMNTEAFF
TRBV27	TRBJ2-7	CASSFDRANEQYF
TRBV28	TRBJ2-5	CASRLGLAGVPHQETQYF
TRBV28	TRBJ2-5	CASSFGQSEETQYF
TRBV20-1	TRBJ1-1	CSANRDGRYTEAFF
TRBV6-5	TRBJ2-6	CASKELLGANVLTF
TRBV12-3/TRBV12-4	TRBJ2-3	CASSLGAGGPTDTQYF
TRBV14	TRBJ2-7	CASSQETGAIWPYEQYF
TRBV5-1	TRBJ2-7	CASSLNRLTYEQYF
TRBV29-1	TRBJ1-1	CSVETGVDTEAFF
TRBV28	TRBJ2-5	CASSLSFGTGAQETQYF
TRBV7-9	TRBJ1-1	CASRSTLTEAFF
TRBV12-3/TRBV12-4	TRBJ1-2	CASSLRLGMVDGYTF